Listed below are T cell receptor beta chains from one sample, sequenced in a study of T cell repertoires in cytomegalovirus infection. Via MiXCR, TCRdb re-called the reads, giving one row per CDR3 protein. The sample carries 450,000 to 550,000 distinct CDR3 sequences, 15% to 20% recorded once. The specimen sequenced was CD8+ T cells from PBMCs. The receptors were gathered from a human donor in good health (CMV status not recorded). Some clones in this sample may be carry-over from other donors' samples. Each CDR3 is given with its conserved first and last residue. The order of the fields is V gene, J gene, clone size, D gene, CDR3 length, CDR3 protein, CDR3 DNA. The D gene is left open where the match is weak. Clone size is shown for a subset of rows, as once, few, many or a class of expanded clone.

v_gene: TRBV7-6
j_gene: TRBJ1-1
abundance: many
d_gene: TRBD1
len: 16
CDR3aa: CASSLPRTGEDTEAFF
CDR3nt: TGTGCCAGCAGCTTACCTAGGACAGGGGAGGACACTGAAGCTTTCTTT

v_gene: TRBV4-1
j_gene: TRBJ1-5
abundance: many
d_gene: .
len: 13
CDR3aa: CASSQGSLQPQHF
CDR3nt: TGCGCCAGCAGCCAAGGATCGCTTCAGCCCCAGCATTTT

v_gene: TRBV27
j_gene: TRBJ2-1
abundance: few
d_gene: .
len: 14
CDR3aa: CASRKTGGFNEQFF
CDR3nt: TGTGCCAGCAGGAAGACAGGTGGATTCAATGAGCAGTTCTTC

v_gene: TRBV14
j_gene: TRBJ1-2
abundance: few
d_gene: .
len: 13
CDR3aa: CASSSRGFYGYTF
CDR3nt: TGTGCCAGCAGCTCCAGGGGATTTTACGGCTACACCTTC

v_gene: TRBV11-1
j_gene: TRBJ2-1
abundance: many
d_gene: TRBD1
len: 14
CDR3aa: CASSPRDSPYEQFF
CDR3nt: TGTGCCAGCAGCCCCCGGGACAGCCCGTATGAGCAGTTCTTC

v_gene: TRBV7-9
j_gene: TRBJ2-1
abundance: many
d_gene: TRBD2
len: 15
CDR3aa: CASSSGTRASNEQFF
CDR3nt: TGTGCCAGCAGCTCGGGGACTAGGGCCTCTAATGAGCAGTTCTTC

v_gene: TRBV28
j_gene: TRBJ2-5
abundance: many
d_gene: .
len: 15
CDR3aa: CASSFSSGLRETQYF
CDR3nt: TGTGCCAGCAGTTTTAGTTCGGGACTGAGGGAGACCCAGTACTTC

v_gene: TRBV7-6
j_gene: TRBJ2-6
abundance: many
d_gene: .
len: 14
CDR3aa: CASSLVYGANVLTF
CDR3nt: TGTGCCAGCAGCTTAGTGTACGGGGCCAACGTCCTGACTTTC

v_gene: TRBV25-1
j_gene: TRBJ1-2
abundance: .
d_gene: .
len: 17
CDR3aa: CASSEYLNRLGRYGYTF
CDR3nt: TGTGCCAGCAGTGAATACCTAAACCGACTGGGACGCTATGGCTACACCTTC

v_gene: TRBV30
j_gene: TRBJ1-2
abundance: .
d_gene: .
len: 14
CDR3aa: CAWSQGRGLDGYTF
CDR3nt: TGTGCCTGGAGTCAAGGTCGGGGGCTGGATGGCTACACCTTC

v_gene: TRBV7-8
j_gene: TRBJ2-7
abundance: many
d_gene: .
len: 15
CDR3aa: CASSLLGDSSYEQYF
CDR3nt: TGTGCCAGCAGCTTACTGGGAGACAGTTCCTACGAGCAGTACTTC

v_gene: TRBV13
j_gene: TRBJ2-7
abundance: .
d_gene: .
len: 13
CDR3aa: CASSLVLGVEQYF
CDR3nt: TGTGCCAGCAGCTTAGTTTTAGGGGTCGAGCAGTACTTC

v_gene: TRBV19
j_gene: TRBJ1-5
abundance: many
d_gene: TRBD1
len: 18
CDR3aa: CASSKDWGRTGRNQPQHF
CDR3nt: TGTGCCAGTAGTAAAGATTGGGGCCGGACAGGCCGCAATCAGCCCCAGCATTTT

v_gene: TRBV6-2/TRBV6-3
j_gene: TRBJ1-2
abundance: .
d_gene: .
len: 14
CDR3aa: CASSYSGGSYGYTF
CDR3nt: TGTGCCAGCAGTTACTCTGGAGGGAGTTATGGCTACACCTTC

v_gene: TRBV11-2
j_gene: TRBJ2-2
abundance: many
d_gene: .
len: 14
CDR3aa: CASSSTANTGELFF
CDR3nt: TGTGCCAGCAGTTCAACAGCGAACACCGGGGAGCTGTTTTTT

v_gene: TRBV10-3
j_gene: TRBJ1-1
abundance: many
d_gene: .
len: 13
CDR3aa: CATQSDQNTEAFF
CDR3nt: TGTGCCACTCAATCCGACCAGAACACTGAAGCTTTCTTT

v_gene: TRBV28
j_gene: TRBJ1-1
abundance: .
d_gene: .
len: 14
CDR3aa: CASTPLPQGTEAFF
CDR3nt: TGTGCCAGCACTCCTCTCCCGCAGGGAACTGAAGCTTTCTTT

v_gene: TRBV7-2
j_gene: TRBJ2-3
abundance: many
d_gene: .
len: 13
CDR3aa: CASSLPNTDTQYF
CDR3nt: TGTGCCAGCAGCCTACCAAACACAGATACGCAGTATTTT

v_gene: TRBV19
j_gene: TRBJ1-1
abundance: many
d_gene: .
len: 11
CDR3aa: CASSKVTEAFF
CDR3nt: TGTGCCAGTAGTAAGGTGACTGAAGCTTTCTTT

v_gene: TRBV6-2/TRBV6-3
j_gene: TRBJ1-2
abundance: many
d_gene: .
len: 16
CDR3aa: CASSREQGPYNYGYTF
CDR3nt: TGTGCCAGCAGCCGAGAGCAGGGCCCCTATAACTATGGCTACACCTTC

v_gene: TRBV6-5
j_gene: TRBJ1-1
abundance: .
d_gene: .
len: 14
CDR3aa: CASSYSMEGTEAFF
CDR3nt: TGTGCCAGCAGTTACTCGATGGAGGGGACTGAAGCTTTCTTT

v_gene: TRBV7-9
j_gene: TRBJ2-1
abundance: .
d_gene: TRBD2
len: 16
CDR3aa: CASSPILTSEYNEQFF
CDR3nt: TGTGCCAGCAGCCCGATCTTGACTAGCGAATACAATGAGCAGTTCTTC

v_gene: TRBV27
j_gene: TRBJ2-3
abundance: many
d_gene: .
len: 16
CDR3aa: CASSLRRAGGTDTQYF
CDR3nt: TGTGCCAGCAGTTTACGCCGGGCCGGCGGCACAGATACGCAGTATTTT

v_gene: TRBV11-1
j_gene: TRBJ2-3
abundance: many
d_gene: .
len: 15
CDR3aa: CASSSGRKSTDTQYF
CDR3nt: TGTGCCAGCAGCTCGGGACGGAAAAGCACAGATACGCAGTATTTT

v_gene: TRBV6-5
j_gene: TRBJ1-3
abundance: .
d_gene: .
len: 14
CDR3aa: CASSYGGPGNTIYF
CDR3nt: TGTGCCAGCAGTTACGGAGGGCCTGGAAACACCATATATTTT

v_gene: TRBV7-9
j_gene: TRBJ2-1
abundance: many
d_gene: .
len: 11
CDR3aa: CASTGGNEQFF
CDR3nt: TGTGCCAGCACAGGGGGGAATGAGCAGTTCTTC

v_gene: TRBV15
j_gene: TRBJ2-1
abundance: .
d_gene: TRBD2
len: 16
CDR3aa: CATSRAPSGTNNEQFF
CDR3nt: TGTGCCACCAGCAGAGCCCCTAGCGGGACAAACAATGAGCAGTTCTTC

v_gene: TRBV9
j_gene: TRBJ2-2
abundance: .
d_gene: TRBD2
len: 19
CDR3aa: CASSGPRSGGTAGAGELFF
CDR3nt: TGTGCCAGCAGCGGCCCGAGGAGCGGGGGCACCGCGGGGGCCGGGGAGCTGTTTTTT

v_gene: TRBV12-5
j_gene: TRBJ2-1
abundance: many
d_gene: .
len: 13
CDR3aa: CASGLGQINEQFF
CDR3nt: TGTGCTAGTGGTTTGGGACAGATCAATGAGCAGTTCTTC

v_gene: TRBV4-1
j_gene: TRBJ2-7
abundance: many
d_gene: .
len: 12
CDR3aa: CASSQYGNEQYF
CDR3nt: TGCGCCAGCAGCCAATACGGGAACGAGCAGTACTTC